The entry that follows covers one T cell receptor (beta chain) sequence. Profiled with immunoSEQ multiplex PCR; TCRdb holds only in-frame clones, not every one. The repertoire holds tens of thousands of clones, roughly nine tenths seen once, with approximately 4.9% in the top ten. This sample was included in a study of blood T cell repertoires in COVID-19. Germline CDR1 is SEHNR and CDR2 is FQNEAQ (reference sequence). Trimming pared 6 bases from V and 3 bases from J, leaving 6 bases between. The CDR3 runs to 12 residues. The rearrangement joins TRBV7-9 to TRBJ2-1; D is undetermined. The receptor comes from a man aged 55 to 70 with active COVID-19. The source material was peripheral blood. CDR3 sequence: CASSQNYNEQFF. CDR3 DNA: TGTGCCAGCAGTCAAAACTACAATGAGCAGTTCTTC.